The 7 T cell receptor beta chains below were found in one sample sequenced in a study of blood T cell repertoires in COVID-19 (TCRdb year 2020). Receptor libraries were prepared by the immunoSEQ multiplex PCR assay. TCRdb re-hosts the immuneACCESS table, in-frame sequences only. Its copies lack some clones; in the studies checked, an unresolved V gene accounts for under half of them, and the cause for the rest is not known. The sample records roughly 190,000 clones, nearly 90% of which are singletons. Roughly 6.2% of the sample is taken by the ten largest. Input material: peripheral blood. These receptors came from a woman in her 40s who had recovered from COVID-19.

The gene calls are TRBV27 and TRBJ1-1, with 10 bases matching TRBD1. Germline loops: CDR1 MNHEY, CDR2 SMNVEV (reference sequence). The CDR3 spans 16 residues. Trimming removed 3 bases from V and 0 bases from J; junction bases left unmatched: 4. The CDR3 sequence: CASSFWGQGLNTEAFF. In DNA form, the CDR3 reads TGTGCCAGCAGTTTTTGGGGACAGGGGTTGAACACTGAAGCTTTCTTT.

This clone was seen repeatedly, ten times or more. The CDR3 loop is CASSLVGAGALEAFF. The CDR3 nucleotides are TGCGCCAGCAGCTTGGTGGGGGCAGGGGCCTTGGAAGCTTTCTTT. The chain has TRBV5-1 and TRBJ1-1; weak D call: TRBD1 (6 bases). Germline CDR1 is SGHRS and CDR2 is YFSETQ. The V end was cut by 0 bases, the J end by 8 bases, with 17 bases between. The CDR3 runs 15 residues.

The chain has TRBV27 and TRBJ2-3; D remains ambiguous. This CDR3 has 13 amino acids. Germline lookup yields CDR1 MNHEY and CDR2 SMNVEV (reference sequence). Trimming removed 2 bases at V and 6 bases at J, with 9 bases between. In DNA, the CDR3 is TGTGCCAGCAGTTTAATGAGACACGATACGCAGTATTTT. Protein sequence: CASSLMRHDTQYF.

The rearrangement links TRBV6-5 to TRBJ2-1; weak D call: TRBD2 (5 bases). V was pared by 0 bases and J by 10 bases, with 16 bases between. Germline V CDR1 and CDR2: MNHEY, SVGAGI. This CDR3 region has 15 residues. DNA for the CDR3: TGTGCCAGCAGTTACTCGTTTCGGGGTATTCAAGAGCAGTTCTTC. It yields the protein CASSYSFRGIQEQFF.

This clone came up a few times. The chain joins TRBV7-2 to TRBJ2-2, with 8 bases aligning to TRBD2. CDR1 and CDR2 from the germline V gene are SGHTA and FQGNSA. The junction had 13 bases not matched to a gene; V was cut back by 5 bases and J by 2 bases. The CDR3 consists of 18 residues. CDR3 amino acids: CASSPPGATSDNTGELFF. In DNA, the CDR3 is TGTGCCAGCAGCCCCCCGGGGGCGACTAGCGATAACACCGGGGAGCTGTTTTTT.

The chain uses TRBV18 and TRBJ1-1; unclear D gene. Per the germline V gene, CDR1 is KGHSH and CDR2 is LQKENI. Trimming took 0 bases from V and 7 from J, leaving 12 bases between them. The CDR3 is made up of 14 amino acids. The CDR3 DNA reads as TGTGCCAGCTCACCACCGTCGTTAGAGTTTGAAGCTTTCTTT. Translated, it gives CASSPPSLEFEAFF.

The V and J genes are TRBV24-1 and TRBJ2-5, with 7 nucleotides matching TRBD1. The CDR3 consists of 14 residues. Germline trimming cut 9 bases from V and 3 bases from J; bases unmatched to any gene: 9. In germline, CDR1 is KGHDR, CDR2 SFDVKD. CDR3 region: CATQGVQGKETQYF. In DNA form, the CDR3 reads TGTGCCACCCAGGGGGTACAGGGAAAAGAGACCCAGTACTTC.